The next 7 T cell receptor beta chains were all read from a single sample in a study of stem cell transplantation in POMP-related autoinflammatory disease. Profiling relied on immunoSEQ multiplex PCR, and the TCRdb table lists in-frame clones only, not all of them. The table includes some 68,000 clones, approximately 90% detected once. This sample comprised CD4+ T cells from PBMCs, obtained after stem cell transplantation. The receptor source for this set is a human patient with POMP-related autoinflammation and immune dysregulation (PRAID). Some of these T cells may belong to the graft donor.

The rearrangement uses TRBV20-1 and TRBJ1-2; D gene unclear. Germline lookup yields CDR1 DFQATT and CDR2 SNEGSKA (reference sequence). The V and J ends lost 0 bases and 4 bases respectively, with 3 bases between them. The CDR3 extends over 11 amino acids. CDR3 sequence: CSARESYGYTF. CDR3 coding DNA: TGCAGTGCTAGAGAGAGCTATGGCTACACCTTC.

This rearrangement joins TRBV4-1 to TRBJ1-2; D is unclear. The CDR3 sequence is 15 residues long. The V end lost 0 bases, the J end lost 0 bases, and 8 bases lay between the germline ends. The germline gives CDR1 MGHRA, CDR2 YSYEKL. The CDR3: CASSQEVYSNYGYTF. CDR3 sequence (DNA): TGCGCCAGCAGCCAAGAAGTCTATTCTAACTATGGCTACACCTTC.

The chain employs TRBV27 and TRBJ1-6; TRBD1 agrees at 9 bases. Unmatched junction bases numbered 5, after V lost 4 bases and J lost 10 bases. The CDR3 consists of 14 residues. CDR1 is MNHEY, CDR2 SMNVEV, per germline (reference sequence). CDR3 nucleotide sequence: TGTGCCAGCAGTTGGGGACAGGGCGGCTCACCCCTCCACTTT. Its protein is CASSWGQGGSPLHF.

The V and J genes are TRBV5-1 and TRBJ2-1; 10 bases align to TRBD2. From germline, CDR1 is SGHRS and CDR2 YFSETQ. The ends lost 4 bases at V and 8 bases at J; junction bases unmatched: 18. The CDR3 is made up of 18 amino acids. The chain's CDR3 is CASSRMASGSILSDEQFF. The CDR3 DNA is TGCGCCAGCAGCCGTATGGCTAGCGGGAGTATTCTCTCGGATGAGCAGTTCTTC. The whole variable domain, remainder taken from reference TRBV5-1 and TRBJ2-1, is KAGVTQTPRYLIKTRGQQVTLSCSPISGHRSVSWYQQTPGQGLQFLFEYFSETQRNKGNFPGRFSGRQFSNSRSEMNVSTLELGDSALYLCASSRMASGSILSDEQFFGPGTRLTVL.

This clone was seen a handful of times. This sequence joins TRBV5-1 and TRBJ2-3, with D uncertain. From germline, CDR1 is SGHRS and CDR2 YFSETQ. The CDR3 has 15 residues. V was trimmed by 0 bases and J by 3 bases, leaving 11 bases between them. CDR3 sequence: CASSLAEIWTDTQYF. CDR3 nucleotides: TGCGCCAGCAGCTTGGCAGAGATTTGGACAGATACGCAGTATTTT. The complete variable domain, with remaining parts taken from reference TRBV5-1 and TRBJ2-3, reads KAGVTQTPRYLIKTRGQQVTLSCSPISGHRSVSWYQQTPGQGLQFLFEYFSETQRNKGNFPGRFSGRQFSNSRSEMNVSTLELGDSALYLCASSLAEIWTDTQYFGPGTRLTVL.

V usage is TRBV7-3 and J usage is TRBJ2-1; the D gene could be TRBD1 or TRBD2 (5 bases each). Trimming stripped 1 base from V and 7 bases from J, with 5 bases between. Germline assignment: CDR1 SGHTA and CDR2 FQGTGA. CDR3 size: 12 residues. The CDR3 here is CASSLRGNEQFF. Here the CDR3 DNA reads TGTGCCAGCAGCTTAAGGGGGAATGAGCAGTTCTTC.

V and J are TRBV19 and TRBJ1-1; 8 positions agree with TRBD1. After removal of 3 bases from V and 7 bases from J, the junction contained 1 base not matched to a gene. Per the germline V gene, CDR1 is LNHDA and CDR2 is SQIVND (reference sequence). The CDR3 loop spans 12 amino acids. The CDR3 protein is CASSIGQGEAFF. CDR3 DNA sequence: TGTGCCAGTAGTATTGGACAGGGTGAAGCTTTCTTT. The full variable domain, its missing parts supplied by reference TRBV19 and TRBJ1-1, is DGGITQSPKYLFRKEGQNVTLSCEQNLNHDAMYWYRQDPGQGLRLIYYSQIVNDFQKGDIAEGYSVSREKKESFPLTVTSAQKNPTAFYLCASSIGQGEAFFGQGTRLTVV.